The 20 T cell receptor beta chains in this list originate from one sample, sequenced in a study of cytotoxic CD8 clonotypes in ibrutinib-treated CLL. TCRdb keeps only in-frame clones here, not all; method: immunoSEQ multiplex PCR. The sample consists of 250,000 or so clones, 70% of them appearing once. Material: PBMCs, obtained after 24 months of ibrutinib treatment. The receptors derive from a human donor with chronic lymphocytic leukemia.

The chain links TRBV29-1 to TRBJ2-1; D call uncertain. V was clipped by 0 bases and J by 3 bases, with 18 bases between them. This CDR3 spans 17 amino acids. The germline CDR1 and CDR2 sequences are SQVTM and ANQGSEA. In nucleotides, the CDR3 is TGCAGCGTTGAAGATCTTCTTATGTCTCCCATCTACAATGAGCAGTTCTTC. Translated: CSVEDLLMSPIYNEQFF.

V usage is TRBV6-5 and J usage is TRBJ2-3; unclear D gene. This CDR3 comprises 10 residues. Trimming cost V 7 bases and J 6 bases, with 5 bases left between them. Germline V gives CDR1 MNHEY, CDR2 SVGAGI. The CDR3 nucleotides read TGTGCCAGCAACGGGGATACGCAGTATTTT. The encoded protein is CASNGDTQYF.

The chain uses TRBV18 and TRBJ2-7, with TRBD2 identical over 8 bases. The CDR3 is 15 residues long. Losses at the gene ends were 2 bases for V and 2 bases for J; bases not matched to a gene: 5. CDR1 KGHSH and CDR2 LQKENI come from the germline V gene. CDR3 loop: CASSPWAAGAYEQYF. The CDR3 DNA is TGTGCCAGCTCACCATGGGCAGCGGGAGCCTACGAGCAGTACTTC.

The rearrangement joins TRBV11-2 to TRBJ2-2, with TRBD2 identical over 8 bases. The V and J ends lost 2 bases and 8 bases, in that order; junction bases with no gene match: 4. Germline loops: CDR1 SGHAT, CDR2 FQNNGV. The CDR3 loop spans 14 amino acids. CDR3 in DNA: TGTGCCAGCAGCTTACCCCGGGAGGGGGGGGAGCTGTTTTTT. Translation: CASSLPREGGELFF.

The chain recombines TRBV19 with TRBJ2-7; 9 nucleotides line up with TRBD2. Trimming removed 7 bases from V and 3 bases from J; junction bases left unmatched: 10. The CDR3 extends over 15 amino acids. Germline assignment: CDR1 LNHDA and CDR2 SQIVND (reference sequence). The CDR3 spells CASNPGTSPDYEQYF. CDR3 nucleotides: TGTGCCAGTAACCCCGGGACTAGCCCTGACTACGAGCAGTACTTC.

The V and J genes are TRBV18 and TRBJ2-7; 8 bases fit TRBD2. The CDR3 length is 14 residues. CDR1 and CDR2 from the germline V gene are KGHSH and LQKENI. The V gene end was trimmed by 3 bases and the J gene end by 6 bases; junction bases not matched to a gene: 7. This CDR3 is CASSPRGLDGEQYF. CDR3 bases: TGTGCCAGCTCACCCAGGGGACTAGACGGCGAGCAGTACTTC. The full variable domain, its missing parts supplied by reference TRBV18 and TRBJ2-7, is NAGVMQNPRHLVRRRGQEARLRCSPMKGHSHVYWYRQLPEEGLKFMVYLQKENIIDESGMPKERFSAEFPKEGPSILRIQQVVRGDSAAYFCASSPRGLDGEQYFGPGTRLTVT.

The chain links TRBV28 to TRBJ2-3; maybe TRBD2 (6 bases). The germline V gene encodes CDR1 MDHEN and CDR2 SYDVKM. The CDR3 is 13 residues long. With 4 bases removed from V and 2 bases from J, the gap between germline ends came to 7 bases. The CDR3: CASSSGDTDTQYF. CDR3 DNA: TGTGCCAGCAGTTCGGGGGACACAGATACGCAGTATTTT.

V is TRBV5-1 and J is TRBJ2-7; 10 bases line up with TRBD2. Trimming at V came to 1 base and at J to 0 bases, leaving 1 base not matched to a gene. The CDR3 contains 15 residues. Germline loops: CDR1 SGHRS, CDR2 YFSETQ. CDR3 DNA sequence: TGCGCCAGCAGCTTGACTAGCGGGGCCTCCTACGAGCAGTACTTC. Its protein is CASSLTSGASYEQYF.

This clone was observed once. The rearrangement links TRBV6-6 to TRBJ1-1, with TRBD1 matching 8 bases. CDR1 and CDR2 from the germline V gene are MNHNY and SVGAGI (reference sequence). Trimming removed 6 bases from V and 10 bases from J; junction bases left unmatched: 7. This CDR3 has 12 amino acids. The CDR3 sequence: CASSWTGNRAFF. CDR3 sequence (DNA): TGTGCCAGCAGCTGGACAGGGAACAGAGCTTTCTTT.

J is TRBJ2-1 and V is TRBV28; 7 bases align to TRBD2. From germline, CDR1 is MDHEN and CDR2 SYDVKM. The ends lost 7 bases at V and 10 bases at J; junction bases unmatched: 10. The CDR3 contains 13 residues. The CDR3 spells CASKVGGVWEQFF. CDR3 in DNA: TGTGCCAGCAAGGTTGGGGGGGTCTGGGAGCAGTTCTTC. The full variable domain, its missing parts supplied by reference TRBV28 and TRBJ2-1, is DVKVTQSSRYLVKRTGEKVFLECVQDMDHENMFWYRQDPGLGLRLIYFSYDVKMKEKGDIPEGYSVSREKKERFSLILESASTNQTSMYLCASKVGGVWEQFFGPGTRLTVL.

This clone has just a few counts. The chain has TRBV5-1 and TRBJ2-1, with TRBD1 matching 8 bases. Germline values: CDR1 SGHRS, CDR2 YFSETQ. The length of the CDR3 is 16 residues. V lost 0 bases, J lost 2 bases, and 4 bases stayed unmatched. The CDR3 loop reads CASSLAPGGTYNEQFF. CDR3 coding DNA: TGCGCCAGCAGCTTGGCCCCAGGGGGCACCTACAATGAGCAGTTCTTC.

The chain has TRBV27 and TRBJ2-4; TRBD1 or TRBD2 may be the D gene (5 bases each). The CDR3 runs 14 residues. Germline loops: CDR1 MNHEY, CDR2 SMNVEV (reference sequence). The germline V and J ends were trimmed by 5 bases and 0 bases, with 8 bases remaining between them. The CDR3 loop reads CASSPGLAKNIQYF. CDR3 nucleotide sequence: TGTGCCAGCAGTCCGGGGCTAGCCAAAAACATTCAGTACTTC.

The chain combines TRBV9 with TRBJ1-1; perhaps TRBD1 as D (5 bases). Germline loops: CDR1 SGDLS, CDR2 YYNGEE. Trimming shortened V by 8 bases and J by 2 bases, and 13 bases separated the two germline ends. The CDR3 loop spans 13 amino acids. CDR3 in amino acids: CASRVRENTEAFF. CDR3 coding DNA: TGTGCCAGTAGAGTCAGGGAAAACACTGAAGCTTTCTTT.

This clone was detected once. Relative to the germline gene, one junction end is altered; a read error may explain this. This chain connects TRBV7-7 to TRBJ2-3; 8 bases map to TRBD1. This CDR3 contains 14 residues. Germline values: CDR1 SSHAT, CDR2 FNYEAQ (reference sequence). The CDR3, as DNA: TGTGCTAGCAGCCACGGACAGGGCTCAGATACGCAGTATTTT. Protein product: CASSHGQGSDTQYF. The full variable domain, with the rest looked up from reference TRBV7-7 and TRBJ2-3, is GAGVSQSPRYKVTKRGQDVTLRCDPISSHATLYWYQQALGQGPEFLTYFNYEAQPDKSGLPSDRFSAERPEGSISTLTIQRTEQRDSAMYRCASSHGQGSDTQYFGPGTRLTVL.

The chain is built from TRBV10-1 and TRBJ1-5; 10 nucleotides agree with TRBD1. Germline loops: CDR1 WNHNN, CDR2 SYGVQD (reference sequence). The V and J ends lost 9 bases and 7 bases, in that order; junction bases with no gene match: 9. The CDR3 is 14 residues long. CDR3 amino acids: CARPGGQGDQPQHF. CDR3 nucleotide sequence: TGCGCCAGGCCCGGAGGACAGGGGGACCAGCCCCAGCATTTT.

The CDR3, as DNA: TGTGCCACCAGCAGAGGGGACCCGAAGGAAAAACTGTTTTTT. This gives the protein CATSRGDPKEKLFF. The genes are TRBV15 and TRBJ1-4, with D possibly matching TRBD1 (5 bases). Germline loops: CDR1 LNHNV, CDR2 YYDKDF (reference sequence). CDR3 length: 14 amino acids. The V end lost 1 base, the J end lost 8 bases, and 11 bases lay between the germline ends.

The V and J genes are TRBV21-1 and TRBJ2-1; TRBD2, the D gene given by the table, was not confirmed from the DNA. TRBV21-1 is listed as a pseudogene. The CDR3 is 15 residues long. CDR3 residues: CASSKIPRLADEQFF. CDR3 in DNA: TGTGCCAGCAGCAAAATACCCCGACTAGCGGATGAGCAGTTCTTC.

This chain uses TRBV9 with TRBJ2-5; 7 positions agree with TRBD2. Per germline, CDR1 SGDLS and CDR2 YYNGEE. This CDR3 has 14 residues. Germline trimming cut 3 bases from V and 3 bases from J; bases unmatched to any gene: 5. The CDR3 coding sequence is TGTGCCAGCAGCGCCGGGACTACCGAAGAGACCCAGTACTTC. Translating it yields CASSAGTTEETQYF.

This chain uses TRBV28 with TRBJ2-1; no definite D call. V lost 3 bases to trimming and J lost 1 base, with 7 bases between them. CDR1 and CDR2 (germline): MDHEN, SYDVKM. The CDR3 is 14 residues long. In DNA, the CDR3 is TGTGCCAGCAGTTTCGTCACTTCCTACAATGAGCAGTTCTTC. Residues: CASSFVTSYNEQFF. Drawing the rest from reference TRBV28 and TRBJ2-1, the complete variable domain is DVKVTQSSRYLVKRTGEKVFLECVQDMDHENMFWYRQDPGLGLRLIYFSYDVKMKEKGDIPEGYSVSREKKERFSLILESASTNQTSMYLCASSFVTSYNEQFFGPGTRLTVL.

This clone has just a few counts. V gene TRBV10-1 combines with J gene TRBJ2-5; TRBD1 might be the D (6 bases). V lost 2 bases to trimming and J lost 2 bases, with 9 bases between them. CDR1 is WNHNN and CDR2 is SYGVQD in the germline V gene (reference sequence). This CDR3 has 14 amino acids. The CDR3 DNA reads TGCGCCAGCAGTGAGGGCGGACAGCAAGAGACCCAGTACTTC. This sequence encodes CASSEGGQQETQYF.